Each of the 2 T cell receptor beta chains below was sequenced from the same sample in a study of blood T cell repertoires in COVID-19. The assay was immunoSEQ multiplex PCR, and TCRdb's table has in-frame clones only and misses some. The table lists over 150,000 clones, about 86% of them singletons. Sequenced material: peripheral blood. The receptor set was obtained from a woman aged 18-35 years who had recovered from COVID-19.

The rearrangement uses TRBV12-3 or TRBV12-4 and TRBJ2-1; TRBD2 might be the D (5 bases). CDR3 length equals 10 residues. Trimming cost V 6 bases and J 13 bases, with 10 bases left between them. CDR3 sequence: CASRGSAQFF. In nucleotides, the CDR3 is TGTGCCAGCAGGGGTAGCGCTCAGTTCTTC.

The chain uses TRBV6-5 and TRBJ1-2, with D possibly being TRBD1 (6 bases). The CDR3 spans 13 residues. The V gene lost 6 bases and the J gene lost 6 bases, with 14 bases spanning the gap. The germline CDR1 and CDR2 sequences are MNHEY and SVGAGI. CDR3 DNA: TGTGCCAGCAGGCGGACAGCATCCGATGGCTACACCTTC. Translating it yields CASRRTASDGYTF.